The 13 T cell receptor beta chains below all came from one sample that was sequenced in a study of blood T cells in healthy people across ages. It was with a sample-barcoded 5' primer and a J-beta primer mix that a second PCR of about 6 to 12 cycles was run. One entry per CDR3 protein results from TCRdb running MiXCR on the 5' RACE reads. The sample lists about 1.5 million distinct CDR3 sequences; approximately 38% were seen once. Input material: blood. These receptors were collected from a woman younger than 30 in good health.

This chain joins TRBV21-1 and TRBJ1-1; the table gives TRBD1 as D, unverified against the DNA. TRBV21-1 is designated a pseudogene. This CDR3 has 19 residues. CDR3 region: CASSNEQARRDRANTEAFF. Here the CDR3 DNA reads TGTGCCAGCAGCAACGAACAGGCCAGGCGGGACAGGGCGAACACTGAAGCTTTCTTT.

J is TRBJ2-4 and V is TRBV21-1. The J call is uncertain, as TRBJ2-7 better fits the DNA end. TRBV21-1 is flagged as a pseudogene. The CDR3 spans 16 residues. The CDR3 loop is CASSKESTDAIYEQYF. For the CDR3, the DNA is TGTGCCAGCAGCAAAGAATCCACTGATGCTATCTACGAGCAGTACTTC.

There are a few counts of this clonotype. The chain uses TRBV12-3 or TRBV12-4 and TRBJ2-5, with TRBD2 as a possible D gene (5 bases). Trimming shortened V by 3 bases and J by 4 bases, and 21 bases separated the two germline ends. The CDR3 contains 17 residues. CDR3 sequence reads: CASSFGRLTNGIETQYF. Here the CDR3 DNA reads TGTGCCAGCAGTTTTGGGAGACTTACCAACGGGATAGAGACCCAGTACTTC.

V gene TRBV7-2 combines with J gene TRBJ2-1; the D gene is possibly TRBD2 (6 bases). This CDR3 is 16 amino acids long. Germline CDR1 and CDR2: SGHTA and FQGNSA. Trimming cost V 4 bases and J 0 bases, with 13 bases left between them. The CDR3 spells CASSYGLSGSYNEQFF. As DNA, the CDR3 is TGTGCCAGCAGCTACGGACTAAGTGGCTCCTACAATGAGCAGTTCTTC.

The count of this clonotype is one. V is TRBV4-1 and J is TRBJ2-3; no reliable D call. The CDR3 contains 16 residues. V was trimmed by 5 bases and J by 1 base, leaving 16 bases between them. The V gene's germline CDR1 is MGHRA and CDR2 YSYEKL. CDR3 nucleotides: TGCGCCAGCAGCTCCCCCCCCGCGCCACGCACAGATACGCAGTATTTT. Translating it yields CASSSPPAPRTDTQYF.

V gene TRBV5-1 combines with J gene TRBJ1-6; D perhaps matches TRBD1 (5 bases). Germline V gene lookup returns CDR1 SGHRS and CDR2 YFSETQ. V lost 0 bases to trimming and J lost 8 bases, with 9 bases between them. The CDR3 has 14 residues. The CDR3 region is CASSLGQTHSPLHF. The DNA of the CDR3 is TGCGCCAGCAGCTTGGGACAGACCCATTCACCCCTCCACTTT.

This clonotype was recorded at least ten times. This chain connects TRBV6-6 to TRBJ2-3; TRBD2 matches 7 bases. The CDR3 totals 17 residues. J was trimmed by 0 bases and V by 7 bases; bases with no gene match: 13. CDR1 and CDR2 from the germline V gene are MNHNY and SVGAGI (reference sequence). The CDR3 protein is CASTYTVSSGSTDTQYF. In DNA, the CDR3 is TGTGCCAGCACCTATACGGTGTCTAGCGGAAGCACAGATACGCAGTATTTT.

CDR3 in amino acids: CASSSDGGDEQYF. The CDR3 DNA reads TGTGCCAGCAGTTCCGACGGGGGGGATGAGCAGTACTTC. This chain connects TRBV6-5 to TRBJ2-4; 8 bases are a match to TRBD2. The CDR3 spans 13 residues. The ends lost 4 bases at V and 13 bases at J; junction bases unmatched: 9. Germline values: CDR1 MNHEY, CDR2 SVGAGI.

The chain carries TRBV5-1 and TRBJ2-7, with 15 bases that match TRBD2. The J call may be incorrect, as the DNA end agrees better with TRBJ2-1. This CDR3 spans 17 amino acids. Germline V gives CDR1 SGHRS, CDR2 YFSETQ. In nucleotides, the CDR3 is TGCGCCAGCAGCCCGGGGGGACTAGCGGGGGGAAACAATGAGCAGTTCTTC. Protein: CASSPGGLAGGNNEQFF.

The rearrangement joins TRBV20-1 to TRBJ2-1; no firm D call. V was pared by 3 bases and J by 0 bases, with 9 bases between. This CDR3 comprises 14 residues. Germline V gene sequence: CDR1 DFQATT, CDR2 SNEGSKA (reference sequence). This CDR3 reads CSARPPSSYNEQFF. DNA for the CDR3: TGCAGTGCTAGGCCGCCTAGCTCCTACAATGAGCAGTTCTTC.

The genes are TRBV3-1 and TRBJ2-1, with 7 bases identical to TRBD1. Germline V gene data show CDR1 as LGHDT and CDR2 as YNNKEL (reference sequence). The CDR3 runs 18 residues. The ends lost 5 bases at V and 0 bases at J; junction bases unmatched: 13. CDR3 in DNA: TGTGCCAGCAGCGGTCGACCGGGACAGATAAGCTCCTACAATGAGCAGTTCTTC. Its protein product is CASSGRPGQISSYNEQFF.

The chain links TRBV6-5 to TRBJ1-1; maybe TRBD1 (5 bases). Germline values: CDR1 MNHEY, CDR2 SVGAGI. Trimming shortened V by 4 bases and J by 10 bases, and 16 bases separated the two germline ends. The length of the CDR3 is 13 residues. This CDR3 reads CASSSGGIWLAFF. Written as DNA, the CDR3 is TGTGCCAGCAGTTCTGGGGGTATCTGGTTAGCTTTCTTT.

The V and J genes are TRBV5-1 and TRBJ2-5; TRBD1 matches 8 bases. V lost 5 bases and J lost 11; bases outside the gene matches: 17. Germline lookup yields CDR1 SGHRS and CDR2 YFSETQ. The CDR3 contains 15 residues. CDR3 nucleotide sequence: TGCGCCAGCAGTACTGGACAGGGTCTGTACAATGAGCAGTACTTC. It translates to CASSTGQGLYNEQYF.